What follows are 23 T cell receptor beta chains derived from one specimen sequenced in a study of T cells after yellow fever vaccination. TCRdb recomputed calls from the 5' RACE reads with MiXCR, one row per CDR3 protein. The repertoire includes about 320,000 distinct CDR3 sequences, 6.5% to 8.5% of them detected once, and roughly a sixth sits in the top ten. The material was PBMCs, obtained around 45 days after the first yellow fever vaccination. Source of these receptors: a man aged 18 to 29 who received the YFV17D yellow fever vaccine.

The J gene is TRBJ2-6, the V gene TRBV11-1, with 8 bases matching TRBD1. Germline V gene sequence: CDR1 SGHAT, CDR2 FQDESV (reference sequence). Trimming cost V 5 bases and J 0 bases; bases outside gene matches: 9. CDR3 length equals 18 residues. The CDR3 loop is CASSPNRGAFSGANVLTF. The CDR3 DNA reads TGTGCCAGCAGCCCAAACAGGGGGGCCTTCTCTGGGGCCAACGTCCTGACTTTC.

This clonotype was recorded many times. The rearrangement links TRBV29-1 to TRBJ2-3, with D uncertain. V lost 0 bases, J lost 8 bases, and 0 bases lay in between. From germline, CDR1 is SQVTM and CDR2 ANQGSEA. The CDR3 has 9 amino acids. This CDR3 is CSVEDTQYF. The CDR3 DNA is TGCAGCGTTGAAGATACGCAGTATTTT.

The sample holds a few counts of this clonotype. This sequence joins TRBV20-1 and TRBJ1-5, with D tentatively TRBD1 (5 bases). The CDR3 totals 15 residues. The ends were cut back, 5 bases at V and 0 bases at J, with 14 bases in the middle. The germline V gene has CDR1 DFQATT and CDR2 SNEGSKA (reference sequence). CDR3 amino acids: CSAPTDPYSNQPQHF. The CDR3 DNA sequence: TGCAGTGCTCCGACAGACCCTTATAGCAATCAGCCCCAGCATTTT.

The table lists this clonotype with many counts. The chain joins TRBV20-1 to TRBJ2-5, with D possibly being TRBD1 (6 bases). V lost 1 base and J lost 1, with 10 bases in between. CDR3 length: 14 amino acids. The germline V gene encodes CDR1 DFQATT and CDR2 SNEGSKA (reference sequence). The chain's CDR3 is CSARGSGVQETQYF. The DNA for the CDR3 is TGCAGTGCTAGAGGGTCAGGGGTCCAAGAGACCCAGTACTTC.

This clonotype appeared many times. The V gene is TRBV12-3 or TRBV12-4, the J gene TRBJ2-3; possible D gene TRBD2, 5 bases. V was cut by 3 bases and J by 4 bases, with 11 bases left in between. CDR3 length: 14 residues. The CDR3 DNA follows: TGTGCCAGCAGTTTCCGGGGATCCCCAGATACGCAGTATTTT. Translated: CASSFRGSPDTQYF.

This clonotype appeared a few times. The V gene is TRBV10-3, the J gene TRBJ1-6; 10 bases agree with TRBD1. Germline V CDR1 and CDR2: ENHRY, SYGVKD. The CDR3 consists of 15 residues. V trimming: 2 bases; J trimming: 10 bases; junction bases outside the gene matches: 5. The chain's CDR3 is CAISERGQGGSPLHF. Here the CDR3 DNA reads TGTGCCATCAGTGAGAGAGGACAGGGGGGCTCACCCCTCCACTTT.

This clonotype was seen a few times. J is TRBJ2-1 and V is TRBV11-2, with TRBD2 identical over 9 bases. The CDR3 totals 16 residues. In germline, CDR1 is SGHAT, CDR2 FQNNGV. V was clipped by 5 bases and J by 8 bases; unmatched bases: 13. DNA for the CDR3: TGTGCCAGCAGCCAACTACCGGGACTAGCTGTTGATGAGCAGTTCTTC. Amino acid sequence: CASSQLPGLAVDEQFF.

In its sample, this clonotype was seen a few times. This chain joins TRBV7-2 and TRBJ2-3, with 7 bases lining up with TRBD1. Germline V gives CDR1 SGHTA, CDR2 FQGNSA. The CDR3 contains 15 residues. V shed 0 bases and J 4 bases; nucleotides not matched to a gene: 4. The CDR3 nucleotides read TGTGCCAGCAGCTTAGCGGGACAGTCGGCAGATACGCAGTATTTT. Its protein is CASSLAGQSADTQYF.

Points on this clonotype: At one end the junction does not follow the germline gene, possibly because of a read error. This sequence joins TRBV20-1 and TRBJ2-1, with 8 bases lining up with TRBD2. The length of the CDR3 is 12 residues. Germline V gene sequence: CDR1 DFQATT, CDR2 SNEGSKA (reference sequence). The CDR3 nucleotides read TGCAGTGCCAGAGCGGGGGTACGGGAGCAGTTCTTC. It specifies CSARAGVREQFF.

The table lists this clonotype with a few counts. The CDR3 region has the DNA TGCAGTGCTAGAGCCGGGACAGGGCAGTACGTC. Residues: CSARAGTGQYV. The chain combines TRBV20-1 with TRBJ2-7, with TRBD1 matching over 8 bases. V shed 1 base and J 9 bases; nucleotides not matched to a gene: 2. The CDR3 totals 11 residues. From germline, CDR1 is DFQATT and CDR2 SNEGSKA (reference sequence).

V and J are TRBV11-2 and TRBJ2-7; no definite D call. The CDR3 totals 15 residues. V lost 1 base to trimming and J lost 1 base, with 11 bases between them. Germline CDR1 is SGHAT and CDR2 is FQNNGV. Here the CDR3 reads CASSLVDGLSYEQYF. The CDR3 region has the DNA TGTGCCAGCAGCTTAGTCGACGGCCTTTCCTACGAGCAGTACTTC.

This clonotype showed up just a few times. This chain uses TRBV4-2 with TRBJ2-7; 8 positions match TRBD1. CDR1 is LGHNA, CDR2 YNFKEQ, per germline. After removal of 2 bases from V and 1 base from J, the junction contained 4 bases not matched to a gene. The CDR3 sequence is 15 residues long. CDR3 DNA sequence: TGTGCCAGCAGCCAATACAGGGGGTCTTCCTACGAGCAGTACTTC. It codes for CASSQYRGSSYEQYF.

This sequence joins TRBV11-3 and TRBJ2-1; 7 nucleotides align to TRBD1. This CDR3 spans 12 amino acids. The V and J ends lost 2 bases and 9 bases, in that order; junction bases with no gene match: 1. Per the germline V gene, CDR1 is SGHNT and CDR2 is YENEEA. This chain's CDR3 is CASSLRGREQFF. The CDR3 nucleotides are TGTGCCAGCAGCTTAAGGGGGCGTGAGCAGTTCTTC.

This rearrangement joins TRBV18 to TRBJ1-5; no reliable D call. CDR3 length: 14 amino acids. The V and J ends lost 2 bases and 5 bases respectively, with 10 bases between them. The V gene's germline CDR1 is KGHSH and CDR2 LQKENI. The CDR3: CASSPDGRDQPQHF. CDR3 coding DNA: TGTGCCAGCTCACCAGACGGTAGGGATCAGCCCCAGCATTTT.

CDR3 sequence reads: CSARRPSNTEAFF. In DNA, the CDR3 is TGCAGTGCTAGACGGCCGTCGAACACTGAAGCTTTCTTT. V usage is TRBV20-1 and J usage is TRBJ1-1; D remains unclear. Trimming shortened V by 2 bases and J by 1 base, and 8 bases separated the two germline ends. This CDR3 contains 13 residues. Per the germline V gene, CDR1 is DFQATT and CDR2 is SNEGSKA (reference sequence).

The gene calls are TRBV4-2 and TRBJ2-3, with D possibly matching TRBD1 (5 bases). Trimming pared 1 base from V and 4 bases from J, leaving 9 bases between. CDR1 and CDR2 from the germline V gene are LGHNA and YNFKEQ. This CDR3 region has 14 residues. CDR3 nucleotides: TGTGCCAGCAGCCAAGGGACATCGCCAGATACGCAGTATTTT. Translation gives CASSQGTSPDTQYF.

The CDR3 coding sequence is TGTGCCAGTTGGGGCAGGGGCGCAGATACGCAGTATTTT. Protein product: CASWGRGADTQYF. This sequence joins TRBV19 and TRBJ2-3, with a weak D call TRBD1 (6 bases). The germline V and J ends were trimmed by 8 bases and 4 bases, with 13 bases remaining between them. The CDR3 extends over 13 amino acids. Germline lookup yields CDR1 LNHDA and CDR2 SQIVND (reference sequence).

In this sample, this clonotype turned up many times. The V and J genes are TRBV12-3 or TRBV12-4 and TRBJ2-7, with D uncertain. This CDR3 spans 15 amino acids. Trimming removed 2 bases from V and 0 bases from J, with 11 bases in between. CDR3 residues: CASSLYFGNSYEQYF. As DNA, the CDR3 is TGTGCCAGCAGTTTATATTTCGGCAACTCCTACGAGCAGTACTTC.

The chain joins TRBV10-3 to TRBJ2-3; the match to TRBD1 covers 7 bases. The germline gives CDR1 ENHRY, CDR2 SYGVKD. Trimming cost V 8 bases and J 4 bases; bases outside gene matches: 12. CDR3 length: 15 amino acids. The CDR3 loop is CAIRSLQGRPDTQYF. The CDR3 bases are TGTGCCATCCGATCCTTACAGGGGCGGCCAGATACGCAGTATTTT.

This clonotype was counted a few times. The V and J genes are TRBV5-6 and TRBJ2-5; tentatively, D is TRBD1 or TRBD2 (7 bases each). Trimming took 6 bases from V and 1 from J, leaving 10 bases between them. The CDR3 extends over 13 amino acids. Germline loops: CDR1 SGHDT, CDR2 YYEEEE. Here the CDR3 reads CASTRGGQETQYF. The DNA of the CDR3 is TGTGCCAGCACCAGGGGGGGCCAAGAGACCCAGTACTTC.

This clonotype showed up just a few times. The rearrangement joins TRBV20-1 to TRBJ2-5; 14 nucleotides line up with TRBD2. With 6 bases clipped from V and 4 bases from J, the junction kept 4 bases outside the gene matches. In germline, CDR1 is DFQATT, CDR2 SNEGSKA (reference sequence). The CDR3 contains 14 residues. The CDR3 loop is CSATGTSGGETQYF. In nucleotides, the CDR3 is TGCAGTGCAACGGGGACTAGCGGGGGAGAGACCCAGTACTTC.

A remark on this clonotype: At one boundary the junction diverges from the germline segment, which might be a read error. The chain couples TRBV19 to TRBJ1-1; D perhaps matches TRBD1 (6 bases). Per germline, CDR1 LNHDA and CDR2 SQIVND (reference sequence). The CDR3 runs to 16 residues. The CDR3 protein is CASTSGQYNTEAGSVF. CDR3 DNA: TGTGCCAGTACTAGTGGACAGTATAACACTGAAGCGGGTTCCGTCTTT.

This clonotype came up a few times. J is TRBJ2-3 and V is TRBV11-2; D is undetermined. V gave up 5 bases and J gave up 3 bases, with 12 bases separating them. Germline CDR1 and CDR2: SGHAT and FQNNGV. The CDR3 runs 14 residues. CDR3 bases: TGTGCCAGCAGCCCTCTCAAGATGACAGATACGCAGTATTTT. Its protein product is CASSPLKMTDTQYF. The variable domain in full, with the rest retrieved from reference TRBV11-2 and TRBJ2-3, is EAGVAQSPRYKIIEKRQSVAFWCNPISGHATLYWYQQILGQGPKLLIQFQNNGVVDDSQLPKDRFSAERLKGVDSTLKIQPAKLEDSAVYLCASSPLKMTDTQYFGPGTRLTVL.